The following is a TCR beta chain sequence with its context. The sample is drawn from a study of blood T cell repertoires in COVID-19. Study context: Acute and convalescent COVID-19 specimens originated in the United States, Italy and Spain. From T cells, B-cell-depleted T cells, or PBMCs came the material, which was cDNA or gDNA.

Per the original data handling: Reference gene primer amplification gave nucleated cell count estimates. This table comes from immunoSEQ multiplex PCR, and its TCRdb copy is limited to in-frame clones, with some not included. From that table come the V and J calls and clone size; the DNA was used to work out D and trimming. Here the sample spans tens of thousands of clones, 65% to 90% being singletons. J gave up 10 bases and V 6 bases, and 6 bases lay outside the gene matches. CDR3 length: 13 amino acids. Germline CDR1 and CDR2: SNHLY and FYNNEI. This TCR derives from a man aged 60 to 75 with acute or convalescent COVID-19. The gene calls are TRBV2 and TRBJ1-5; TRBD1 matches 10 bases. The sample comprised peripheral blood. CDR3 protein: CASSRQGASPQHF. The CDR3 nucleotides read TGTGCCAGCAGCCGACAGGGGGCAAGCCCCCAGCATTTT.